Included here is one T cell receptor (beta chain) sequence, with context. In the original workflow: Researchers report that nucleated cell counts were estimated from reference gene primer amplification. Sequencing was performed with immunoSEQ multiplex PCR; in TCRdb, only in-frame clones are kept and a portion is missing. Clonal size and the V and J genes are those of that table, whereas D and trimming came from the DNA. The profile shows about 150,000 clones, approximately 86% of them singletons. The data belong to a study of blood T cell repertoires in COVID-19. At the level of the study: Sources were T cells, B-cell-depleted T cells, or PBMCs; the material itself was cDNA or gDNA.

The CDR3 is 13 amino acids. From germline, CDR1 is GTSNPN and CDR2 SVGIG (reference sequence). After removal of 0 bases from V and 8 bases from J, the junction contained 3 bases not matched to a gene. This sequence joins TRBV30 and TRBJ1-4; TRBD1 matches at 7 bases. The sequenced sample was peripheral blood. This clonotype originated in a woman of 80 years or more with active or convalescent COVID-19. DNA for the CDR3: TGTGCCTGGAGTGTGGACAGGTGGGAAAAACTGTTTTTT. This codes for CAWSVDRWEKLFF. The full variable domain, rest sourced from reference TRBV30 and TRBJ1-4, is SQTIHQWPATLVQPVGSPLSLECTVEGTSNPNLYWYRQAAGRGLQLLFYSVGIGQISSEVPQNLSASRPQDRQFILSSKKLLLSDSGFYLCAWSVDRWEKLFFGSGTQLSVL.